This T cell receptor (beta chain) was captured by sequencing in a study of OX40 agonist ivuxolimab in advanced cancers. For the study at large: The dose-escalation group included hepatocellular carcinoma, melanoma, renal cell carcinoma and head and neck cancer. Partial responses occurred in Three dose-escalation patients, one with hepatocellular carcinoma and two with cutaneous melanoma. It was permissible to have had prior anti-PD-1, anti-PD-L1 or anti-CTLA-4 therapy, and approximately 38% had some.

TCRdb keeps only in-frame clones here, not all; method: immunoSEQ multiplex PCR. The table has 77,000 or so clones, over 70% seen once. The sample holds one count of this clone. Its antigen is unidentified. Losses at the gene ends were 0 bases for V and 8 bases for J; bases not matched to a gene: 3. The V gene's germline CDR1 is LGHNA and CDR2 YNFKEQ. The CDR3 extends over 16 amino acids. Study-level results: Researchers did not determine the expanded peripheral T cells' antigen specificity.

The V and J genes are TRBV4-2 and TRBJ2-3, with 15 nucleotides matching TRBD2. The receptor's source is an adult with an advanced solid tumor such as melanoma, head and neck, liver or kidney cancer. This specimen was CD4+ or CD8+ T cells sorted from blood, taken in a trial of the OX40 agonist ivuxolimab. The CDR3 here is CASSQEGTSGGFTQYF. DNA for the CDR3: TGTGCCAGCAGCCAAGAAGGGACTAGCGGGGGGTTTACGCAGTATTTT.